This T cell receptor beta chain was obtained from a study of human T cells and chemical hapten exposure. Study-wide background: 2% DPC was applied to approximately 2 cm by approximately 2 cm of upper inner arm skin for sensitization.

In germline, CDR1 is MNHEY, CDR2 SVGEGT. The CDR3 has 12 residues. V was cut by 6 bases and J by 8 bases, with 13 bases left in between. Time point specified: patch test 1, 2 weeks after DPC sensitization. The treatment denotes: therapeutic diphenylcyclopropenone sensitization with weekly scalp DPC. Every donor had alopecia and was 18 to 70 years old; all were suitable for DPC. The library put unique molecular identifiers onto individual cDNA molecules. TCRdb processed the RACE reads anew with MiXCR; each CDR3 protein has one entry. The sample lists just under 350,000 distinct CDR3 sequences; approximately 6.9% were seen once.

Here the sequenced sample was whole blood, taken in connection with sensitization to the hapten diphenylcyclopropenone (DPC). This sequence joins TRBV6-2 or TRBV6-3 and TRBJ1-1; the D gene is possibly TRBD1 (5 bases). The source is a woman aged 18-30 years with alopecia areata. Some clones in this sample may be carry-over from other donors' samples. The CDR3 is CASRTTVSEAFF. The CDR3 DNA sequence: TGTGCCAGCAGGACGACAGTCTCCGAAGCTTTCTTT.